The clone carrying this TCR beta chain was counted only a few times. No antigen is known for it. This sample was included in a study of CD8 T cells in ankylosing spondylitis. V shed 4 bases and J shed 8 bases, with 6 bases lying between them. This CDR3 spans 12 amino acids. Library preparation for TCR beta used quantitative 5'-RACE with molecular barcodes. TCRdb independently ran MiXCR on the 5' RACE reads; one entry per CDR3 protein. Among about 140,000 distinct CDR3 sequences, about 32% were seen once, and the ten largest hold 6%. Study results and limitations: Clones that were linked to disease were CD8+ and were relatively rare in peripheral blood. A TCR beta motif of 7 or 8 highly homologous variants appeared characteristic of ankylosing spondylitis blood. In ankylosing spondylitis patients, matched synovial fluid reportedly showed significant enrichment of disease-linked clones.

This sequence originates from a male donor with ankylosing spondylitis. The V call is TRBV12-3 or TRBV12-4, the J call TRBJ1-6, with D possibly TRBD1 on 5 matching bases. Sequencing was carried out using synovial fluid, either unsorted or a sorted T cell fraction (not recorded which). In DNA form, the CDR3 reads TGTGCCAGCAGTTCAGGGCATTCACCCCTCCACTTT. It specifies CASSSGHSPLHF.